This TCR beta chain was retrieved from a study of blood T cell repertoires in COVID-19 (dated by TCRdb to 2020 to 2021). Notes on the research overall: Collaborator samples came from the United States, Italy and Spain and covered acute and convalescent phases of COVID-19. Nearly every sample came with metadata listing a de-identified subject ID, COVID-19 status, age in years and sex. Where available, HLA class I and class II types were obtained from metadata supplied by the sample provider rather than from assay-based typing. Subjects who had been exposed to COVID-19, were actively infected with it, or had recovered from it provided the deeply sampled blood TCRbeta repertoires that made up the dataset. The samples were drawn from the first 160 participants of the ongoing ImmuneRACE study and from 1,254 subjects provided by 6 global collaborators. The material from the prospective study consisted of cDNA or gDNA derived from T cells, B-cell-depleted T cells, or PBMCs. The repertoires were released in a freely available public database intended as a resource for research on the immune response to SARS-CoV-2.

Per the germline V gene, SGHTA is the CDR1 and FQGNSA is the CDR2. The CDR3 contains 16 residues, cysteine and phenylalanine counted. The only DNA kept is the CDR3, 48 bases in frame from the first base. V sheds 0 bases and J sheds 5 bases, leaving 17 bases between their ends. Results and caveats for the whole study, not just this receptor: How much clinical and demographic metadata was included differed by source and by participant, and the metadata was provided uncurated.

This clone was seen just once. The antigen this receptor binds is unknown. No base quality values were provided; no much bigger clone lies one nucleotide off. The immunoSEQ Assay, a bias-controlled multiplex PCR, was used to amplify TCRbeta CDR3 regions from genomic DNA. On the study's bioinformatics: Nucleated cell counts per sample were estimated from amplification of reference gene primers within the assay. Sequence reads were collapsed and filtered to measure the absolute abundance of every unique TCRbeta CDR3 rearrangement. Productive Simpson clonality was computed per sample as the square root of Simpson's diversity index over productive rearrangements. Sourced from immuneACCESS, this table was stored by TCRdb with only in-frame sequences that have V and J called. A share of the clones is absent; for the studies checked, an unresolved V gene accounts for under half, and the remainder has no known explanation. From that table come the V and J calls and clone size; the DNA was used to work out D and trimming. Recorded for this sample are 150,000 to 200,000 clones; 70% to 85% of them occurred a single time. The ten largest clones take up more than 8% of the sample.

Each collaborating institution followed its own protocols to collect whole blood in K2EDTA tubes. For TCRbeta analysis, collaborators shipped samples as frozen whole blood, isolated PBMCs, or DNA extracted from either of those sample types. The sample consisted of peripheral blood. The chain couples TRBV7-2 to TRBJ2-7, with the D gene too uncertain to name. The clonotype originates from a woman older than 75 with acute or convalescent COVID-19. The DNA is TGTGCCAGCAGCTTAGCGCTCGACCCGAGGATAAACGAGCAGTACTTC. This encodes CASSLALDPRINEQYF.